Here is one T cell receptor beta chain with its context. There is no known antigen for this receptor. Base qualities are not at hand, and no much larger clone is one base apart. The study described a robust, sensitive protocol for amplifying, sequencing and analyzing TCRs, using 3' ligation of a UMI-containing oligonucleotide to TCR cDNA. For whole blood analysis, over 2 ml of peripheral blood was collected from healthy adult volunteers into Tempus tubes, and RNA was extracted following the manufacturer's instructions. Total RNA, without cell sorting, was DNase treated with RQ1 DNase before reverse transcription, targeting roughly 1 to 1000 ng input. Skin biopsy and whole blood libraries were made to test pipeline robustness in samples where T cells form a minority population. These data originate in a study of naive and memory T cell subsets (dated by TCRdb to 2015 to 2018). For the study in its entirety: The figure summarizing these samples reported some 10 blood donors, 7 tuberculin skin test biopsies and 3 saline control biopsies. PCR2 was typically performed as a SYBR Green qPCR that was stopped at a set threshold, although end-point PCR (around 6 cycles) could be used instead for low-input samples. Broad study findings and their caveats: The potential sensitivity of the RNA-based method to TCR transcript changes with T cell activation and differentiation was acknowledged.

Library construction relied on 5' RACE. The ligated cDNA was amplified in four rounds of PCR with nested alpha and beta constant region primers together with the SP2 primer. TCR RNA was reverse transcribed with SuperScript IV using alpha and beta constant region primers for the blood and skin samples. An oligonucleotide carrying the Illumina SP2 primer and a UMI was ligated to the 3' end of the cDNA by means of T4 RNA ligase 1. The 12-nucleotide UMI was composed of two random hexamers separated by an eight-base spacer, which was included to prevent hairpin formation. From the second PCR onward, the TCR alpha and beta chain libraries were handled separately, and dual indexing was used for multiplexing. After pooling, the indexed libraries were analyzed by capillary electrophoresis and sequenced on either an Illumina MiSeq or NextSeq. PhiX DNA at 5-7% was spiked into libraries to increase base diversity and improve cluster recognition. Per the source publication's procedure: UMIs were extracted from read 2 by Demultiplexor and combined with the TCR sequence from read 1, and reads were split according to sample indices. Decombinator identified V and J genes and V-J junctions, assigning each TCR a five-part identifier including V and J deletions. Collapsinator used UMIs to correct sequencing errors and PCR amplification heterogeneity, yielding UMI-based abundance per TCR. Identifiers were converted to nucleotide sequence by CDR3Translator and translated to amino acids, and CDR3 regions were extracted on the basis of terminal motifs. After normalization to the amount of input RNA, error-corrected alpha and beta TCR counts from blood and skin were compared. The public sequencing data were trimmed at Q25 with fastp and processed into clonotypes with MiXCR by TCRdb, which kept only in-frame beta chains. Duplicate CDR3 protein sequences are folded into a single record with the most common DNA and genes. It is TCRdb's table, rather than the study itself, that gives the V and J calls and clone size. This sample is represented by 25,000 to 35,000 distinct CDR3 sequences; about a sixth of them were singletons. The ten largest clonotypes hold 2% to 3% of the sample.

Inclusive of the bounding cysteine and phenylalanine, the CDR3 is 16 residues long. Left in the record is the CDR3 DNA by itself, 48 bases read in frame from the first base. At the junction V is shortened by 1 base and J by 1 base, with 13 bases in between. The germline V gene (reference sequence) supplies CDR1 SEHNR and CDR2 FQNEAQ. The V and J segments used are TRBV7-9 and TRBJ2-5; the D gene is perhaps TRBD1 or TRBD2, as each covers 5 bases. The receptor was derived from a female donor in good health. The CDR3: CASSLGRGPLQETQYF. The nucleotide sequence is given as TGTGCCAGCAGCTTAGGCCGGGGCCCTCTCCAAGAGACCCAGTACTTC.